Included here is one T cell receptor (beta chain) sequence, with context. Only in-frame clones appear in the TCRdb table, and some are missing; sequencing was by immunoSEQ multiplex PCR. Of roughly 350,000 clones listed, 85% are singletons. This entry comes from a study of blood T cell repertoires in COVID-19. For the study at large: From T cells, B-cell-depleted T cells, or PBMCs came the material, which was cDNA or gDNA.

Trimming took off 0 bases at V and 5 bases at J, with 9 bases between the two ends. The length of the CDR3 is 14 residues. Germline CDR1 and CDR2: SGHRS and YFSETQ. The sample consisted of peripheral blood. This chain links TRBV5-1 with TRBJ1-5; no clear D gene. This receptor was taken from a woman aged 18 to 35 with acute or convalescent COVID-19. CDR3 amino acids: CASSLAVGDQPQHF. The DNA for the CDR3 is TGCGCCAGCAGCTTGGCCGTCGGGGATCAGCCCCAGCATTTT. The full variable domain, rest sourced from reference TRBV5-1 and TRBJ1-5, is KAGVTQTPRYLIKTRGQQVTLSCSPISGHRSVSWYQQTPGQGLQFLFEYFSETQRNKGNFPGRFSGRQFSNSRSEMNVSTLELGDSALYLCASSLAVGDQPQHFGDGTRLSIL.